This T cell receptor beta chain was identified during a study of T-cell memory formation after mild COVID-19. Germline CDR1 SGHDN, CDR2 FVKESK. This CDR3 is built from 14 residues. Trimming shortened V by 7 bases and J by 2 bases, and 13 bases separated the two germline ends. This clonotype turned up a few times. After 5'RACE with constant-segment primers, TCR alpha and TCR beta cDNA libraries carrying sample barcodes and UMIs were obtained. TCRdb redid the calling of the 5' RACE reads with MiXCR, one entry per CDR3 protein. The sample includes roughly 120,000 distinct CDR3 sequences, about 20% of them seen just once.

The gene calls are TRBV14 and TRBJ2-3; D perhaps matches TRBD1 (6 bases). The receptor was isolated from a man aged 18 to 29 who had mild COVID-19 (a few samples of this study predate the infection). Cell type and time point are not known. Material for sequencing was PBMCs or a T cell subset sorted from them (not recorded which). CDR3 nucleotide sequence: TGTGCCAGCACCCGGGACATAACCACAGATACGCAGTATTTT. Protein sequence: CASTRDITTDTQYF. Together with reference TRBV14 and TRBJ2-3, the CDR3 gives the full variable domain: EAGVTQFPSHSVIEKGQTVTLRCDPISGHDNLYWYRRVMGKEIKFLLHFVKESKQDESGMPNNRFLAERTGGTYSTLKVQPAELEDSGVYFCASTRDITTDTQYFGPGTRLTVL.